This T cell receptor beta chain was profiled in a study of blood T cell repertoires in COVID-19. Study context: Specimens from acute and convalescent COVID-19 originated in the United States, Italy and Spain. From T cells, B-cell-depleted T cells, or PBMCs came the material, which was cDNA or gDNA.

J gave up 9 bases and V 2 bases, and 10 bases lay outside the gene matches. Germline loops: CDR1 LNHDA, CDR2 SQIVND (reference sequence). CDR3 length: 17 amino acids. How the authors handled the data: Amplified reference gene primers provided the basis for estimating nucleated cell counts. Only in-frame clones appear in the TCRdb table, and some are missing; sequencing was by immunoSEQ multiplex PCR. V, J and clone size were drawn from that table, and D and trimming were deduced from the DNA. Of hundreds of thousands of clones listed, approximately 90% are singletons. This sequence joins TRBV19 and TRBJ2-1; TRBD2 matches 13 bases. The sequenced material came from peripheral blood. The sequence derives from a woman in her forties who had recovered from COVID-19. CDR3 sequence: CASSISGGLAGEREQFF. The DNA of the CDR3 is TGTGCCAGTAGTATAAGCGGTGGACTAGCGGGGGAGCGTGAGCAGTTCTTC.